These T cell receptor beta chains were read from a single sample in a study of blood T cell repertoires in COVID-19. Only in-frame clones appear in the TCRdb table, and some are missing; sequencing was by immunoSEQ multiplex PCR. The repertoire includes approximately 350,000 clones, 65% to 90% of them detected once, and around 7.4% sits in the top ten. The sequenced material came from peripheral blood. Receptors were obtained from a woman between 55 and 75 years old with COVID-19, enrolled during active disease. CDR3s include the opening cysteine and the closing phenylalanine or tryptophan. The D gene is left open where the match is weak. Some rows mark clone size as missing; the rest say once, few, many or name a class of expanded clone.

.	TRBJ1-2	TRBV19	.	16	CASSARGDDLAGGYTF	TGTGCCAGTAGTGCGCGGGGGGACGACCTGGCGGGAGGCTACACCTTC
.	TRBJ2-7	TRBV6-6	.	13	CASTNPQGYEQYF	TGTGCCAGCACGAATCCCCAGGGGTACGAGCAGTACTTC
.	TRBJ1-1	TRBV7-9	.	18	CASSLVALRGRANTEAFF	TGTGCCAGCAGCTTAGTGGCCCTTCGAGGCAGGGCGAACACTGAAGCTTTCTTT
.	TRBJ1-4	TRBV11-3	.	18	CASSLDQGGTATNEKLFF	TGTGCCAGCAGCTTAGATCAAGGGGGAACCGCAACTAATGAAAAACTGTTTTTT
.	TRBJ1-3	TRBV29-1	.	13	CSVGKEAGNTIYF	TGCAGCGTTGGCAAAGAGGCTGGAAACACCATATATTTT
.	TRBJ2-7	TRBV6-1	TRBD2	17	CASSAPASGGALREQYF	TGTGCCAGCAGTGCTCCCGCTAGCGGGGGGGCCTTACGGGAGCAGTACTTC
.	TRBJ2-1	TRBV29-1	TRBD2	12	CSLGRGDDEQFF	TGCAGCTTAGGGCGGGGGGACGATGAGCAGTTCTTC
.	TRBJ1-6	TRBV6-6	.	13	CASSGQPNSPLHF	TGTGCCAGCAGTGGACAGCCGAATTCACCCCTCCACTTT
.	TRBJ1-1	TRBV6-2/TRBV6-3	TRBD1	17	CASSYNRGRGGDTEAFF	TGTGCCAGCAGTTACAACAGGGGGCGAGGCGGAGACACTGAAGCTTTCTTT
.	TRBJ2-7	TRBV9	.	16	CASSVGSGTGLYEQYF	TGTGCCAGCAGCGTAGGTAGCGGGACAGGGCTTTACGAGCAGTACTTC
.	TRBJ1-5	TRBV21-1	.	13	CASSNQGCQPQHF	TGTGCCAGCAGCAACCAGGGATGTCAGCCCCAGCATTTT
.	TRBJ2-5	TRBV7-7	TRBD2	17	CASSSSTSGAPRETQYF	TGTGCCAGCAGCTCCTCGACTAGCGGGGCCCCCAGGGAGACCCAGTACTTC
.	TRBJ1-2	TRBV6-5	.	12	CASRVTDYGYTF	TGTGCCAGCAGAGTCACGGACTATGGCTACACCTTC
.	TRBJ2-6	TRBV12-5	.	13	CASGARGANVLTF	TGTGCTAGTGGCGCTCGGGGGGCCAACGTCCTGACTTTC
.	TRBJ1-3	TRBV13	.	17	CASSSYRQVTSGNTIYF	TGTGCCAGCAGCTCCTACCGCCAGGTGACCTCTGGAAACACCATATATTTT
.	TRBJ1-1	TRBV5-1	.	13	CASSPRQNTEAFF	TGCGCCAGCAGTCCGAGACAGAACACTGAAGCTTTCTTT
.	TRBJ2-3	TRBV7-9	TRBD1	15	CASSEGQGSFGTQYF	TGTGCCAGCAGCGAAGGACAGGGTTCTTTTGGGACGCAGTATTTT
.	TRBJ1-3	TRBV11-2	.	13	CASRRISGNTIYF	TGTGCCAGCCGCAGGATCTCTGGAAACACCATATATTTT
few	TRBJ1-2	TRBV30	.	13	CAWSSLTGYGYTF	TGTGCCTGGAGTTCCCTGACGGGCTATGGCTACACCTTC
once	TRBJ1-1	TRBV27	.	16	CASSLSAGSRGTEAFF	TGTGCCAGCAGTTTATCGGCAGGGTCTAGGGGGACTGAAGCTTTCTTT
once	TRBJ1-3	TRBV9	.	16	CASSVEGGVAGNTIYF	TGTGCCAGCAGCGTAGAAGGGGGGGTCGCCGGAAACACCATATATTTT
.	TRBJ1-2	TRBV19	.	14	CASSPRDRLYGYTF	TGTGCCAGTAGTCCCCGAGACAGGCTCTATGGCTACACCTTC
once	TRBJ2-1	TRBV9	TRBD2	16	CASSARTSGGVNEQFF	TGTGCCAGCAGCGCTCGGACTAGCGGGGGGGTCAATGAGCAGTTCTTC
.	TRBJ1-6	TRBV11-3	.	15	CASSFQGQNNSPLHF	TGTGCCAGCAGCTTCCAGGGCCAAAATAATTCACCCCTCCACTTT
.	TRBJ2-7	TRBV7-3	TRBD2	15	CASSPVAGGPYEQYF	TGTGCCAGCAGCCCGGTAGCGGGGGGTCCCTACGAGCAGTACTTC
.	TRBJ1-2	TRBV6-2/TRBV6-3	.	15	CASSNRDTALLGYTF	TGTGCCAGCAGTAACCGGGACACCGCCCTTTTGGGCTACACCTTC
few	TRBJ1-1	TRBV6-2/TRBV6-3	TRBD1	14	CASSWGQRNTEAFF	TGTGCCAGCAGTTGGGGACAGAGGAACACTGAAGCTTTCTTT
.	TRBJ1-4	TRBV27	.	14	CASSLRATNEKLFF	TGTGCCAGCAGTTTACGTGCAACTAATGAAAAACTGTTTTTT
many	TRBJ2-2	TRBV12-3/TRBV12-4	.	12	CASSPRGRELFF	TGTGCCAGCAGCCCCAGGGGCCGGGAGCTGTTTTTT
.	TRBJ2-3	TRBV15	.	16	CATSAMGQASTDTQYF	TGTGCCACCAGCGCCATGGGACAAGCCAGCACAGATACGCAGTATTTT
.	TRBJ2-1	TRBV5-1	TRBD2	14	CATHISGGPNEQFF	TGCGCCACCCACATTAGCGGGGGCCCCAATGAGCAGTTCTTC
.	TRBJ2-7	TRBV11-3	.	15	CASSPGRQENYEQYF	TGTGCCAGCAGCCCGGGAAGACAGGAAAACTACGAGCAGTACTTC
.	TRBJ2-1	TRBV5-4	TRBD1	15	CASSLGQGVLNEQFF	TGTGCCAGCAGCTTGGGGCAGGGGGTACTCAATGAGCAGTTCTTC
.	TRBJ2-1	TRBV3-1/TRBV3-2	TRBD2	17	CASSQRRGALSYNEQFF	TGTGCCAGCAGCCAGCGGCGGGGGGCCCTTTCCTACAATGAGCAGTTCTTC
.	TRBJ2-5	TRBV14	.	15	CARIRPGDFKETQYF	TGTGCCAGAATAAGACCGGGGGATTTCAAAGAGACCCAGTACTTC